This T cell receptor (beta chain) was documented in a study of early T cells in non-severe SARS-CoV-2 infection. Whole-study results and caveats: Matching against VDJdb likely underestimated virus-specific expansions, favoring anti-spike CD8.

TCRdb processed the 5' RACE reads anew with MiXCR; each CDR3 protein has one entry. The sample carries fewer than 75,000 distinct CDR3 sequences, around 20% recorded once. Deletions cut 7 bases from V and 4 bases from J, with 8 bases between. Germline CDR1 and CDR2: SGHNT and YYREEE (reference sequence). This CDR3 spans 11 amino acids. With respect to this clonotype: As yet, its antigen is unknown.

The sequencing used whole blood, collected at baseline. The receptor's source is an adult who was a healthcare worker with PCR-confirmed SARS-CoV-2 infection or an uninfected control (not recorded which). The rearrangement uses TRBV5-4 and TRBJ2-5; D gene unclear. The CDR3, as DNA: TGTGCCAGCGGTGATCGAGAGACCCAGTACTTC. Its translation is CASGDRETQYF.